This note documents a single TCR beta chain sequence. Antigen unknown. Produced via immunoSEQ multiplex PCR; TCRdb's table is partial and in-frame only. The sample has about 360,000 clones; approximately 90% are singletons. This specimen belongs to a study of cytomegalovirus exposure and HLA in healthy donors. Findings and caveats of the study: Specificity for CMV antigens was confirmed in vitro for a few of the CMV-associated chains. High specificity and sensitivity for cytomegalovirus status were reported for the classifier.

CDR1 LNHNV and CDR2 YYDKDF come from the germline V gene (reference sequence). J was trimmed by 4 bases and V by 0 bases; bases with no gene match: 4. This CDR3 contains 16 residues. Sequenced sample: PBMCs. The receptor comes from a woman between 18 and 29 years old in good health and CMV-seronegative. This chain joins TRBV15 and TRBJ2-1; 9 bases agree with TRBD2. CDR3 residues: CATSRDPSGGYNEQFF. In nucleotides, the CDR3 is TGTGCCACCAGCAGAGACCCCAGCGGGGGGTACAATGAGCAGTTCTTC.